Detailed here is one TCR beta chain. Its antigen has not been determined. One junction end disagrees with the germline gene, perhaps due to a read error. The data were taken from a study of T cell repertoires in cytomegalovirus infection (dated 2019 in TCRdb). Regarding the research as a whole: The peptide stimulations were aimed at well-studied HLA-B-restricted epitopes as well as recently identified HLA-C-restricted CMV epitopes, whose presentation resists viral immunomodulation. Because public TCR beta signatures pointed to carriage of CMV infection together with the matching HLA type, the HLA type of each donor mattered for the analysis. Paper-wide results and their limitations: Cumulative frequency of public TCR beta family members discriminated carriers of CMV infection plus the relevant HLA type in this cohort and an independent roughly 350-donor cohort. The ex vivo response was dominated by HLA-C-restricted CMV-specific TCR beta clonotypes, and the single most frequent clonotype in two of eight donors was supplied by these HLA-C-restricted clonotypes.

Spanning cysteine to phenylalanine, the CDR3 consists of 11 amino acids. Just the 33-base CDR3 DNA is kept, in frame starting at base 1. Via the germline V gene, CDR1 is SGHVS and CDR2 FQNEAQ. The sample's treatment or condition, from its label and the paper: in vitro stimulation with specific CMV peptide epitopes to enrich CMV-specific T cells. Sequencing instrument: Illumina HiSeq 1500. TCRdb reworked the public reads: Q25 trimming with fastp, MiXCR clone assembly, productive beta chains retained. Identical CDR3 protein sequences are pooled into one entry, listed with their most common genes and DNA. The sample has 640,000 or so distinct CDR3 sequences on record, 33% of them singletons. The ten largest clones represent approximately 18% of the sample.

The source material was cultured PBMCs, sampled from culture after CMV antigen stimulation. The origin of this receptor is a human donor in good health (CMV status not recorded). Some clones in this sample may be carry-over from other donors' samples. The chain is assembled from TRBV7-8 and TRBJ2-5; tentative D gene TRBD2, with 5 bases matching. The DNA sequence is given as TGTGACAGCAGCGGAAGGGAGACCCAGTACTTC. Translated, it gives CDSSGRETQYF. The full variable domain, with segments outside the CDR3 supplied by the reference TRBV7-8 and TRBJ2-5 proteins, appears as GAGVSQSPRYKVAKRGQDVALRCDPISGHVSLFWYQQALGQGPEFLTYFQNEAQLDKSGLPSDRFFAERPEGSVSTLKIQRTQQEDSAVYLCDSSGRETQYFGPGTRLLVL.